A single sample gave rise to the 3 T cell receptor beta chains below, sequenced in a study of cytomegalovirus exposure and HLA in healthy donors. A multiplex PCR was run with 60 Vbeta primers and 13 Jbeta primers. Method: immunoSEQ multiplex PCR; TCRdb's copy keeps in-frame clones and lacks some. The sample shows approximately 140,000 clones, more than 60% of them seen only once. What was sequenced was PBMCs. These receptors were obtained from a man in his forties in good health and CMV-seropositive.

The V call is TRBV5-1, the J call TRBJ2-1; the D is unclear. Germline loops: CDR1 SGHRS, CDR2 YFSETQ. The CDR3 is made up of 15 amino acids. Trimming took off 2 bases at V and 1 base at J, with 10 bases between the two ends. The CDR3 coding sequence is TGCGCCAGCAGCTTAGCCGCCAATTCCTACAATGAGCAGTTCTTC. Amino acids: CASSLAANSYNEQFF.

The chain carries TRBV6-1 and TRBJ2-5; D is possibly TRBD2 (5 bases). Near its end, the DNA agrees better with TRBJ2-7, so the J call may be wrong. CDR1 is MNHNS and CDR2 is SASEGT in the germline V gene. CDR3 length equals 13 residues. Here the CDR3 DNA reads TGTGCCAGCGCGGCGGAGCGGACCAGCGAGCAGTACTTC. Translating it yields CASAAERTSEQYF.

This chain links TRBV11-3 with TRBJ2-1, with a tentative D call TRBD2 (7 bases). V was trimmed by 5 bases and J by 9 bases, leaving 23 bases between them. The CDR3 sequence is 16 residues long. Germline CDR1 SGHNT, CDR2 YENEEA. CDR3 in DNA: TGTGCCAGCAGCCAGACCCATGGCGGGGGCGGCTCTGAGCAGTTCTTC. This sequence encodes CASSQTHGGGGSEQFF.